Described below is a single TCR beta chain sequence and its context. This sample was taken from a study of shared clonotypes between healthy human individuals. The V gene's germline CDR1 is GTSNPN and CDR2 SVGIG (reference sequence). Trimming pared 7 bases from V and 4 bases from J, leaving 7 bases between. The CDR3 is 11 amino acids. Repertoires were generated with immunoSEQ multiplex PCR, while TCRdb's copy carries only in-frame clones and drops some. In the table there are around 2.3 million clones, approximately 94% of which are singletons. The chain joins TRBV30 to TRBJ2-2; perhaps TRBD1 as D (6 bases). Sequenced material: naive CD4+ T cells sorted from blood. Subset defined: CD45RA+ positively selected. This receptor was identified in a man younger than 30 in good health. This CDR3 is CASRGTGELFF. As DNA, the CDR3 is TGTGCCTCCAGGGGCACCGGGGAGCTGTTTTTT.